The clone carrying this T cell receptor beta chain showed up many times. Sorting recovered naive CD8 T cells on a CD8+CD4-CCR7+CD45RA+ profile. This sample is drawn from a study of molecular identifiers for immune sequencing clone quantification. TCRdb reprocessed the PCR reads with MiXCR, giving one entry per CDR3 protein. Here the sample spans just over 40,000 distinct CDR3 sequences, about a fifth being singletons. The CDR3 totals 16 residues. V was trimmed by 4 bases and J by 7 bases, leaving 19 bases between them. Germline V gene data show CDR1 as MDHEN and CDR2 as SYDVKM. The chain links TRBV28 to TRBJ2-2; tentatively, D is TRBD1 (5 bases). The sample taken for sequencing was naive CD8+ T cells from blood, with Jurkat cell RNA spiked in. Subset given: FACS-sorted CD8+CD4-CCR7+CD45RA+ naive T cells. This sequence originates from a human donor in good health. Some libraries in this study had Jurkat cell RNA spiked in. The CDR3 region has the DNA TGTGCCAGCAGTTCCGACAGTTCCCCTTTCGGCGGGGAGCTGTTTTTT. Amino acid sequence: CASSSDSSPFGGELFF. Using reference TRBV28 and TRBJ2-2 for the parts outside the CDR3, the full variable domain is DVKVTQSSRYLVKRTGEKVFLECVQDMDHENMFWYRQDPGLGLRLIYFSYDVKMKEKGDIPEGYSVSREKKERFSLILESASTNQTSMYLCASSSDSSPFGGELFFGEGSRLTVL.